Here is one T cell receptor (beta chain) with its context. Trimming removed 0 bases at V and 5 bases at J, with 7 bases between. The CDR3 covers 13 residues. Germline CDR1 and CDR2: SGHAT and FQNNGV. The data were taken from a study of radiotherapy plus CTLA-4 blockade in lung cancer. Assay used: immunoSEQ multiplex PCR; TCRdb lists only in-frame clones, some missing. The sample includes some 15,000 clones, 72% of them seen just once. The source is a human donor with non-small cell lung cancer whose response to radiotherapy plus ipilimumab could not be evaluated. The sample in question was peripheral blood, obtained from a patient treated with radiotherapy plus ipilimumab. The chain joins TRBV11-2 to TRBJ1-1; D is uncertain. The CDR3 protein is CASSLDQETEAFF. The CDR3 DNA follows: TGTGCCAGCAGCTTAGATCAAGAGACTGAAGCTTTCTTT.